Following are 22 T cell receptor beta chains from one sample sequenced in a study of cytomegalovirus exposure and HLA in healthy donors. Primers included in the PCR were 60 Vbeta and 13 Jbeta primers. Sequencing was performed with immunoSEQ multiplex PCR; in TCRdb, only in-frame clones are kept and a portion is missing. The sample carries 170,000 or so clones, approximately 80% recorded once. The sample taken for sequencing was PBMCs. These receptors were collected from a male donor in good health and CMV-seropositive.

The gene calls are TRBV7-9 and TRBJ2-5, with TRBD2 identical over 7 bases. V was clipped by 2 bases and J by 4 bases; unmatched bases: 16. Looked up from germline, CDR1 is SEHNR and CDR2 is FQNEAQ (reference sequence). The CDR3 consists of 18 residues. The DNA for the CDR3 is TGTGCCAGCAGCTTACCGGGACTACCCCTCCAGAATGGAGAGACCCAGTACTTC. It is translated as CASSLPGLPLQNGETQYF. Filled out from reference TRBV7-9 and TRBJ2-5, the complete variable domain reads DTGVSQNPRHKITKRGQNVTFRCDPISEHNRLYWYRQTLGQGPEFLTYFQNEAQLEKSRLLSDRFSAERPKGSFSTLEIQRTEQGDSAMYLCASSLPGLPLQNGETQYFGPGTRLLVL.

The table lists this clone with a count of one. The chain links TRBV7-9 to TRBJ1-2; D is perhaps TRBD1 (6 bases). V lost 5 bases and J lost 4, with 14 bases in between. Germline V gene data show CDR1 as SEHNR and CDR2 as FQNEAQ (reference sequence). This CDR3 has 14 amino acids. The CDR3 region has the DNA TGTGCCAGCAGCCCGGAGGGGGGGGTCTATGGCTACACCTTC. This translates into CASSPEGGVYGYTF.

The chain is built from TRBV19 and TRBJ2-2; the match to TRBD2 covers 8 bases. Per germline, CDR1 LNHDA and CDR2 SQIVND (reference sequence). The trim removed 5 bases at V and 3 bases at J, leaving 14 bases unmatched. CDR3 length equals 18 residues. The CDR3 DNA reads as TGTGCCAGTAGTCCCCGGGGGGGAGACAGGTTGTACACCGGGGAGCTGTTTTTT. Its translation is CASSPRGGDRLYTGELFF.

The gene calls are TRBV5-1 and TRBJ1-6, with D unresolved. This CDR3 contains 15 residues. The germline V gene encodes CDR1 SGHRS and CDR2 YFSETQ. Trimming cost V 2 bases and J 9 bases, with 15 bases left between them. The CDR3 bases are TGCGCCAGCAGCTTCGGATGGGAGACGAGTTCACCCCTCCACTTT. Translating it yields CASSFGWETSSPLHF.

The CDR3 DNA is TGTGCCAGCTCACCATTGGCAGAGGGAGTGAACACTGAAGCTTTCTTT. Its translation: CASSPLAEGVNTEAFF. The chain combines TRBV18 with TRBJ1-1, with D uncertain. The V gene lost 2 bases and the J gene lost 0 bases, with 13 bases spanning the gap. CDR1 is KGHSH and CDR2 is LQKENI in the germline V gene. The CDR3 spans 16 residues.

J is TRBJ2-3 and V is TRBV5-1, with TRBD2 matching 10 bases. V shed 6 bases, J shed 2 bases, and the junction held 9 bases outside the gene matches. The CDR3 is 16 residues long. Germline assignment: CDR1 SGHRS and CDR2 YFSETQ. CDR3 loop: CASTYGTSAYTDTQYF. The CDR3 DNA reads TGCGCCAGCACCTATGGGACTAGCGCCTACACAGATACGCAGTATTTT.

In DNA form, the CDR3 reads TGTGCCAGCAGTTACTCAGGGGCGAGTTCACCCCTCCACTTT. Protein sequence: CASSYSGASSPLHF. The rearrangement joins TRBV6-5 to TRBJ1-6; a possible D gene is TRBD1 (5 bases). Per the germline V gene, CDR1 is MNHEY and CDR2 is SVGAGI. V was clipped by 0 bases and J by 9 bases, with 9 bases between them. This CDR3 contains 14 residues.

CDR3 coding DNA: TGTGCCAGCAGCCAAGAATGTTGTAGCGGGATGGACGAGCAGTACTTC. Its translation: CASSQECCSGMDEQYF. V and J are TRBV14 and TRBJ2-7; 8 bases match TRBD2. Trimming removed 0 bases from V and 5 bases from J; junction bases left unmatched: 9. In germline, CDR1 is SGHDN, CDR2 FVKESK. The CDR3 has 16 amino acids. The variable domain in full, completed from reference TRBV14 and TRBJ2-7, reads EAGVTQFPSHSVIEKGQTVTLRCDPISGHDNLYWYRRVMGKEIKFLLHFVKESKQDESGMPNNRFLAERTGGTYSTLKVQPAELEDSGVYFCASSQECCSGMDEQYFGPGTRLTVT.

This clone appeared a single time. The chain has TRBV27 and TRBJ1-6; maybe TRBD1 (6 bases). The V gene's germline CDR1 is MNHEY and CDR2 SMNVEV (reference sequence). This CDR3 has 15 residues. Trimming took off 4 bases at V and 9 bases at J, with 16 bases between the two ends. The CDR3 loop reads CASSWATQGGSPLHF. CDR3 DNA sequence: TGTGCCAGCAGTTGGGCCACTCAAGGGGGTTCACCCCTCCACTTT.

V and J are TRBV2 and TRBJ2-4; 7 nucleotides agree with TRBD1. This CDR3 spans 17 amino acids. Germline V gene data show CDR1 as SNHLY and CDR2 as FYNNEI. J gave up 0 bases and V 7 bases, and 12 bases lay outside the gene matches. CDR3: CASKGGSRGPAKNIQYF. Written as DNA, the CDR3 is TGTGCCAGCAAAGGCGGCTCGAGGGGGCCAGCCAAAAACATTCAGTACTTC. Complete variable domain (other parts from reference TRBV2 and TRBJ2-4): EPEVTQTPSHQVTQMGQEVILRCVPISNHLYFYWYRQILGQKVEFLVSFYNNEISEKSEIFDDQFSVERPDGSNFTLKIRSTKLEDSAMYFCASKGGSRGPAKNIQYFGAGTRLSVL.

This clone has just a few counts. The chain carries TRBV5-1 and TRBJ2-5, with a tentative D call TRBD2 (5 bases). The CDR3 has 14 residues. The germline gives CDR1 SGHRS, CDR2 YFSETQ. Trimming pared 0 bases from V and 3 bases from J, leaving 9 bases between. This CDR3 reads CASSLGVGEETQYF. The CDR3 DNA sequence: TGCGCCAGCAGCTTGGGGGTGGGAGAAGAGACCCAGTACTTC.

V usage is TRBV13 and J usage is TRBJ2-7, with TRBD1 as a possible D gene (6 bases). V was cut by 0 bases and J by 3 bases, with 9 bases left in between. CDR3 length equals 14 residues. CDR1 is PRHDT and CDR2 is FYEKMQ in the germline V gene (reference sequence). CDR3 nucleotides: TGTGCCAGCAGCTTAGGTGTAGGGGGCTACGAGCAGTACTTC. Translating it yields CASSLGVGGYEQYF.

As for this clone: The junction differs from germline at one of its ends, possibly a read error. This chain joins TRBV7-9 and TRBJ2-1; D might be TRBD2 (6 bases). The CDR3 has 15 amino acids. Germline CDR1 reads SEHNR; CDR2 reads FQNEAQ (reference sequence). The CDR3 loop is CASNLSPGANGTGIF. In DNA form, the CDR3 reads TGTGCCAGCAATCTTTCCCCGGGAGCAAATGGAACGGGAATCTTC.

The chain carries TRBV6-5 and TRBJ2-1; 10 bases are a match to TRBD2. J was trimmed by 6 bases and V by 4 bases; bases with no gene match: 3. Germline CDR1 reads MNHEY; CDR2 reads SVGAGI. The CDR3 loop spans 14 amino acids. The CDR3 region has the DNA TGTGCCAGCAGTTGGCTAGCGGGAGCCAATGAGCAGTTCTTC. Its protein is CASSWLAGANEQFF.

Comments on this clone: Since the CDR3 does not end with the conserved phenylalanine or tryptophan, this likely comes from a read error. The J gene is TRBJ1-2, the V gene TRBV7-2, with TRBD1 matching over 12 bases. Germline CDR1 and CDR2: SGHTA and FQGNSA. This CDR3 has 14 residues. The trim removed 8 bases at V and 7 bases at J, leaving 8 bases unmatched. The CDR3 region is CASGYGTGGRGYTL. In DNA form, the CDR3 reads TGTGCCAGCGGCTACGGGACAGGGGGCCGTGGCTACACCCTC.

V is TRBV7-9 and J is TRBJ1-4; tentative D call: TRBD1 (6 bases). The CDR3 sequence is 14 residues long. V shed 3 bases and J shed 11 bases, with 16 bases lying between them. Per the germline V gene, CDR1 is SEHNR and CDR2 is FQNEAQ (reference sequence). CDR3 sequence (DNA): TGTGCCAGCAGCTTTGAACGGCGGACAGAGAAACTGTTTTTT. The encoded protein is CASSFERRTEKLFF.

This clone occurred once. The V gene is TRBV5-6, the J gene TRBJ1-2; no clear D gene. This CDR3 contains 16 residues. From germline, CDR1 is SGHDT and CDR2 YYEEEE. V dropped 3 bases and J dropped 3 bases, with 18 bases sitting between them. DNA for the CDR3: TGTGCCAGCAGCTCCCGGGTCTATAACATAGACTATGGCTACACCTTC. Translating it yields CASSSRVYNIDYGYTF.

This clone occurred a few times. The genes are TRBV5-5 and TRBJ2-5; 9 bases align to TRBD1. Germline V gene lookup returns CDR1 SGHKS and CDR2 YYEKEE (reference sequence). This CDR3 region has 16 residues. J was trimmed by 2 bases and V by 6 bases; bases with no gene match: 11. CDR3 loop: CASKYRLGQGQETQYF. CDR3 DNA: TGTGCCAGCAAATATAGGTTGGGACAGGGACAAGAGACCCAGTACTTC.

This clone has a handful of counts. The V call is TRBV29-1, the J call TRBJ2-3, with 11 bases lining up with TRBD2. Germline V lookup: CDR1 SQVTM, CDR2 ANQGSEA. With 7 bases clipped from V and 5 bases from J, the junction kept 5 bases outside the gene matches. CDR3 length: 13 amino acids. CDR3 nucleotide sequence: TGCAGCGCTTTAGCGGGAGGGGGAGATACGCAGTATTTT. Protein: CSALAGGGDTQYF.

This sequence joins TRBV5-6 and TRBJ2-1; D gene ambiguous. This CDR3 has 13 amino acids. The ends were cut back, 5 bases at V and 5 bases at J, with 11 bases in the middle. Looked up from germline, CDR1 is SGHDT and CDR2 is YYEEEE. The CDR3 reads CASSLTLNNEQFF. The CDR3 DNA reads as TGTGCCAGCAGTTTGACTCTTAACAATGAGCAGTTCTTC.

The rearrangement links TRBV5-4 to TRBJ1-1; D is possibly TRBD1 (6 bases). The CDR3 consists of 14 residues. Germline V lookup: CDR1 SGHNT, CDR2 YYREEE (reference sequence). The V end lost 4 bases, the J end lost 7 bases, and 17 bases lay between the germline ends. In DNA form, the CDR3 reads TGTGCCAGCAGCCGCGAAACAGGGAGCAATGAAGCTTTCTTT. Protein product: CASSRETGSNEAFF.

The V call is TRBV5-1, the J call TRBJ1-4; a possible D gene is TRBD1 (5 bases). CDR1 SGHRS and CDR2 YFSETQ come from the germline V gene. This CDR3 spans 15 amino acids. V was shortened by 6 bases and J by 2 bases, with 14 bases between the two germline ends. CDR3 DNA: TGCGCCAGCAAGTCTAGGGGAGGTACTAATGAAAAACTGTTTTTT. This translates into CASKSRGGTNEKLFF.